The 14 T cell receptor beta chains reported below all come from one sample, sequenced in a study of cytomegalovirus exposure and HLA in healthy donors. The PCR contained 60 Vbeta and 13 Jbeta primers. Clones were read by immunoSEQ multiplex PCR, and TCRdb kept only the in-frame ones, dropping some. The sample holds approximately 150,000 clones; less than 85% are singletons and the top ten take 5% to 6.5%. The sequencing sample was made of PBMCs. All receptors come from a man in his fifties in good health and CMV-seropositive.

V and J are TRBV19 and TRBJ1-1, with unresolved D. The CDR3 totals 12 residues. The V and J ends lost 6 bases and 5 bases respectively, with 10 bases between them. Germline-derived CDR1 and CDR2 are LNHDA and SQIVND (reference sequence). The chain's CDR3 is CASRVSFTEAFF. The CDR3 nucleotides read TGTGCCAGTAGGGTGAGTTTTACTGAAGCTTTCTTT.

This clone was detected once. The chain carries TRBV6-1 and TRBJ2-5; D is perhaps TRBD2 (5 bases). The closer fit of TRBJ2-7 to the DNA end suggests the J call may be wrong. This CDR3 contains 13 residues. Germline lookup yields CDR1 MNHNS and CDR2 SASEGT. The CDR3 DNA follows: TGTGCCAGCAGTGCGCACCGGGACTACGAGCAGTACTTC. Amino acid sequence: CASSAHRDYEQYF.

The chain carries TRBV7-3 and TRBJ2-2; 8 bases are shared with TRBD1. CDR3 length equals 16 residues. Germline values: CDR1 SGHTA, CDR2 FQGTGA. V lost 1 base to trimming and J lost 6 bases; unmatched junction nucleotides: 7. The CDR3 reads CASSLNPGGYAGELFF. CDR3 in DNA: TGTGCCAGCAGCTTAAATCCAGGGGGCTACGCCGGGGAGCTGTTTTTT.

This sequence joins TRBV18 and TRBJ1-3; no definite D call. The germline V and J ends were trimmed by 6 bases and 0 bases, with 12 bases remaining between them. Germline CDR1 is KGHSH and CDR2 is LQKENI. The CDR3 runs to 15 residues. This CDR3 is CASSPMEYSGNTIYF. The CDR3 nucleotides read TGTGCCAGCTCTCCTATGGAGTACTCTGGAAACACCATATATTTT.

V is TRBV5-4 and J is TRBJ2-7, with 10 bases lining up with TRBD1. J was trimmed by 3 bases and V by 0 bases; bases with no gene match: 9. CDR1 is SGHNT, CDR2 YYREEE, per germline (reference sequence). CDR3 length equals 17 residues. The DNA of the CDR3 is TGTGCCAGCAGCTTGGGACAGGGGGCGACACTTCTCTACGAGCAGTACTTC. It encodes CASSLGQGATLLYEQYF.

The chain links TRBV2 to TRBJ1-5, with D possibly being TRBD1 (6 bases). V was shortened by 0 bases and J by 5 bases, with 17 bases between the two germline ends. The germline V gene encodes CDR1 SNHLY and CDR2 FYNNEI. This CDR3 has 17 residues. The CDR3 sequence: CASSEARGHGVDQPQHF. The CDR3 nucleotides are TGTGCCAGCAGTGAAGCTAGGGGACACGGAGTGGATCAGCCCCAGCATTTT.

This clone was observed a few times. The chain employs TRBV28 and TRBJ2-7; D is possibly TRBD2 (5 bases). CDR1 and CDR2 from the germline V gene are MDHEN and SYDVKM. The CDR3 is 15 amino acids. V lost 9 bases, J lost 0 bases, and 18 bases lay in between. CDR3 DNA sequence: TGTGCCAGTTGGCCACGAGGGAGCAGCTCCTACGAGCAGTACTTC. It specifies CASWPRGSSSYEQYF.

The V gene is TRBV4-1, the J gene TRBJ2-1; 12 bases match TRBD2. Per germline, CDR1 MGHRA and CDR2 YSYEKL. The CDR3 has 18 amino acids. The junction had 10 bases not matched to a gene; V was cut back by 4 bases and J by 3 bases. CDR3 coding DNA: TGCGCCAGCAGCCGAGGAAGGGCTAGCGGGAGGGGCTACAATGAGCAGTTCTTC. As protein: CASSRGRASGRGYNEQFF.

The J gene is TRBJ2-1, the V gene TRBV11-3; the match to TRBD2 covers 7 bases. The CDR3 loop spans 13 amino acids. J was trimmed by 5 bases and V by 3 bases; bases with no gene match: 1. From germline, CDR1 is SGHNT and CDR2 YENEEA. DNA for the CDR3: TGTGCCAGCAGCTTGGGGGGGGACAATGAGCAGTTCTTC. Translating gives CASSLGGDNEQFF.

This clone has a handful of counts. V is TRBV18 and J is TRBJ2-7; a weak D match, TRBD1 (6 bases). CDR1 is KGHSH and CDR2 is LQKENI in the germline V gene. The V end was cut by 9 bases, the J end by 3 bases, with 15 bases between. CDR3 size: 13 residues. CDR3 residues: CASGGGSYYEQYF. The CDR3 region has the DNA TGTGCCAGTGGTGGGGGCTCCTACTACGAGCAGTACTTC. The entire variable domain, with the rest obtained from reference TRBV18 and TRBJ2-7, is as follows: NAGVMQNPRHLVRRRGQEARLRCSPMKGHSHVYWYRQLPEEGLKFMVYLQKENIIDESGMPKERFSAEFPKEGPSILRIQQVVRGDSAAYFCASGGGSYYEQYFGPGTRLTVT.

The chain combines TRBV30 with TRBJ1-3; D remains unclear. Trimming took 3 bases from V and 0 from J, leaving 12 bases between them. The CDR3 extends over 15 amino acids. CDR1 and CDR2 from the germline V gene are GTSNPN and SVGIG (reference sequence). The CDR3 DNA follows: TGTGCCTGGAGCTTTCCAGGTGTCTCTGGAAACACCATATATTTT. Protein: CAWSFPGVSGNTIYF.

The gene calls are TRBV19 and TRBJ1-1; D might be TRBD1 (5 bases). Germline assignment: CDR1 LNHDA and CDR2 SQIVND (reference sequence). V was trimmed by 5 bases and J by 1 base, leaving 11 bases between them. The CDR3 has 14 residues. This CDR3 reads CASSPATENTEAFF. The CDR3 DNA sequence: TGTGCCAGTAGTCCTGCGACAGAGAACACTGAAGCTTTCTTT.

J is TRBJ2-2 and V is TRBV29-1, with D uncertain. The V gene lost 8 bases and the J gene lost 1 base, with 5 bases spanning the gap. Per the germline V gene, CDR1 is SQVTM and CDR2 is ANQGSEA. The CDR3 consists of 11 residues. The CDR3 DNA follows: TGCAGCTTCAAGAACACCGGGGAGCTGTTTTTT. Translating it yields CSFKNTGELFF.

This clone has only a few counts. V gene TRBV6-5 combines with J gene TRBJ2-1, with 11 bases aligning to TRBD2. The CDR3 is made up of 15 amino acids. Unmatched junction bases numbered 6, after V lost 6 bases and J lost 5 bases. From germline, CDR1 is MNHEY and CDR2 SVGAGI. The chain's CDR3 is CASSRTSGSHNEQFF. The CDR3 nucleotides are TGTGCCAGCAGCCGAACTAGCGGGAGCCACAATGAGCAGTTCTTC.